The rows below give T cell receptor beta chains drawn from one sample of a study of CXCR3-negative and CXCR3-positive naive CD8 T cells. With the 5' RACE reads reprocessed, TCRdb shows one record per CDR3 protein and no DNA. This sample carries roughly 93,000 distinct CDR3 sequences, with 1.1% going to the ten biggest clones. The source material was naive CXCR3+ CD8+ T cells from blood. The origin of the receptors is a human donor in good health. Some clones in this sample may be carry-over from other donors' samples. The CDR3 runs from the conserved cysteine through the conserved F or W.

V	J	CDR3
TRBV13	TRBJ2-7	CASSPMRHEQYF
TRBV4-3	TRBJ2-7	CASSQGSGQGAGEQYF
TRBV7-3	TRBJ2-5	CASSPWGGPRETQYF
TRBV5-1	TRBJ2-7	CASNTITMGQNFAYEQYF
TRBV7-8	TRBJ2-1	CASSPTYGRGGLYNEQFF
TRBV12-3/TRBV12-4	TRBJ2-3	CASTPLGDTQYF
TRBV19	TRBJ2-2	CASSILDRLANTGELFF
TRBV14	TRBJ2-1	CASSWDRGSDEQFF
TRBV20-1	TRBJ2-7	CSATPGQAPTYEQYF
TRBV7-9	TRBJ2-5	CASSPGQLQETQYF
TRBV10-3	TRBJ2-7	CAINSGTGIHEQYF
TRBV19	TRBJ2-1	CASSIPPRGGNEQFF
TRBV5-1	TRBJ2-2	CASSFRDRGYTGELFF
TRBV23-1	TRBJ2-5	CASRRAGAQETQYF
TRBV7-6	TRBJ1-1	CASSLTGTEAFF
TRBV12-3/TRBV12-4	TRBJ2-1	CASSLPGTTTNEQFF
TRBV11-3	TRBJ2-1	CASSLFRGGSNEQFF
TRBV28	TRBJ2-7	CASSFQANSYEQYF
TRBV7-8	TRBJ2-2	CASGQDNTGELFF
TRBV7-9	TRBJ2-1	CASNEGVQDEQFF
TRBV7-3	TRBJ2-7	CASSPHRGDEQYF
TRBV7-3	TRBJ2-1	CASSLTQSSYNEQFF
TRBV6-2/TRBV6-3	TRBJ2-1	CASSYIRTSGHNEQFF
TRBV6-2/TRBV6-3	TRBJ2-3	CASSRGLAGRTDTQYF
TRBV20-1	TRBJ2-7	CSARDWTYEQYF
TRBV11-3	TRBJ1-1	CASSLDRGGNTEAFF
TRBV7-9	TRBJ2-3	CASSSYGTQGTDTQYF
TRBV20-1	TRBJ2-7	CSARDTGHRVDPYEQYF
TRBV5-6	TRBJ2-1	CASRRVGTTTYNEQFF
TRBV5-1	TRBJ2-1	CASSFEGYNEQFF
TRBV18	TRBJ2-7	CASSLTPGQGIYEQYF
TRBV29-1	TRBJ2-7	CSVAPVGRTYEQYF
TRBV21-1	TRBJ2-7	CASSKAGAPSYEQYF
TRBV5-1	TRBJ2-5	CASSLYSGGPPETQYF
TRBV5-1	TRBJ2-7	CASSTGQGIGEQYF
TRBV15	TRBJ2-5	CATSSSTGPQETQYF
TRBV18	TRBJ1-1	CASAQSGGVDTEAFF
TRBV7-2	TRBJ2-2	CASSSPGLAHTGELFF
TRBV7-9	TRBJ2-5	CASSRQGIQETQYF
TRBV10-1	TRBJ2-7	CASMKQGAGISYEQYF
TRBV6-5	TRBJ2-1	CASSHGQGLVEQFF
TRBV20-1	TRBJ2-7	CSAIDRTAYEQYF
TRBV20-1	TRBJ2-7	CSASPDGLAGIYEQYF
TRBV5-4	TRBJ2-1	CASSPRQTQYNEQFF
TRBV12-3/TRBV12-4	TRBJ2-5	CAIHREQTQYF
TRBV14	TRBJ1-1	CASSKEFNFMNTEAFF
TRBV12-3/TRBV12-4	TRBJ2-7	CASSAFPHEQYF
TRBV7-6	TRBJ2-1	CASSLWGNEQFF
TRBV6-2/TRBV6-3	TRBJ2-3	CASSYGTRSTDTRYF
TRBV29-1	TRBJ2-1	CSVESGTSPQLSSYNEQFF
TRBV11-2	TRBJ1-2	CASSVPGQGTYGYTF
TRBV3-1	TRBJ2-5	CASSFLSSLEIQETQYF
TRBV4-2	TRBJ2-7	CASSQVLASYEQYF
TRBV14	TRBJ2-7	CASSPRQGFNEQYF
TRBV7-9	TRBJ2-3	CASSLRQGAVTDTQYF